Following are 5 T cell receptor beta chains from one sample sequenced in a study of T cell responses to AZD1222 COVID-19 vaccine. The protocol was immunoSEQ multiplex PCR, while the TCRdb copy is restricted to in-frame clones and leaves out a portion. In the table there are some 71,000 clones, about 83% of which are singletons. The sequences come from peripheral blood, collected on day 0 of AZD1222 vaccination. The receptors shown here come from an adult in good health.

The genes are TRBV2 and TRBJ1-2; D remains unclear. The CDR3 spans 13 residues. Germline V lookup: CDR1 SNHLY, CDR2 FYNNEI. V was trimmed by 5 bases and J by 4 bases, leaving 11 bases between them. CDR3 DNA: TGTGCCAGCAGTTCGGACGCCGTCTATGGCTACACCTTC. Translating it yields CASSSDAVYGYTF.

CDR3 protein: CASSPTTANSPLHF. The DNA of the CDR3 is TGTGCCAGCTCACCAACGACAGCAAATTCACCCCTCCACTTT. The chain has TRBV18 and TRBJ1-6; perhaps TRBD1 as D (5 bases). Germline CDR1 reads KGHSH; CDR2 reads LQKENI. V was trimmed by 2 bases and J by 7 bases, leaving 9 bases between them. The CDR3 totals 14 residues.

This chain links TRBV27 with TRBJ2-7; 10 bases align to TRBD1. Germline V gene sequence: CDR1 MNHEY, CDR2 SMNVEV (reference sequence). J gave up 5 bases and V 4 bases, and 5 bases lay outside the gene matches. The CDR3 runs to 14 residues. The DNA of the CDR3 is TGTGCCAGCAGTTCGGGACAGGGGTCCAACGAGCAGTACTTC. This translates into CASSSGQGSNEQYF.

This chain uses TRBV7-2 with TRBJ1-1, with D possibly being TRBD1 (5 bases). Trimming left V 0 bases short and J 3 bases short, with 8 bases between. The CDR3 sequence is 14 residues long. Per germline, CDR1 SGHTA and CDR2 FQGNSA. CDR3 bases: TGTGCCAGCAGCTTAGCGCGGGGCCACACTGAAGCTTTCTTT. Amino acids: CASSLARGHTEAFF.

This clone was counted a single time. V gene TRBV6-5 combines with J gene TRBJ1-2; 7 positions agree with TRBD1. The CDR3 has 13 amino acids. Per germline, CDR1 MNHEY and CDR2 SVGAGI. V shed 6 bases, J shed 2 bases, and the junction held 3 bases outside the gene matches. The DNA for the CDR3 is TGTGCCAGCAGCCCGGGACAGAACTATGGCTACACCTTC. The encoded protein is CASSPGQNYGYTF.